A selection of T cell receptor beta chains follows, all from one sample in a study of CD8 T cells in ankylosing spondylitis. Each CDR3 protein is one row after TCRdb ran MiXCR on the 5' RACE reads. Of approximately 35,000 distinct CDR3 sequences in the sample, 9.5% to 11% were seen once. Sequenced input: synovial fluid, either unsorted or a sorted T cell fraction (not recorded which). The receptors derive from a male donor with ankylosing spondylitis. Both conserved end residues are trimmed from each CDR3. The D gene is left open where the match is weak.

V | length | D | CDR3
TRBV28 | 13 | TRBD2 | ASSLRTSGSNEQF
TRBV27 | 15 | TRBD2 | ASSPGTSGKTYNEQF
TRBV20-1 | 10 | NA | SAPGLNTEAF
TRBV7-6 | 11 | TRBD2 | ASSLVTSDEQF
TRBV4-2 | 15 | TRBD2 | ASSQDHLAGPYNEQF
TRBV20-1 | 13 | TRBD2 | SARAAWLAVNEQF
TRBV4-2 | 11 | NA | ASSQDPTDTQY
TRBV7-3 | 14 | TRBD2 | ASSSRTSGNGDTQY
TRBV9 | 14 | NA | ASSPTGTFNSYEQY
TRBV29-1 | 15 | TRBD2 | SVTGTSGYSSYNEQF
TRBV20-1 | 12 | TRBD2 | SASLPGGYNEQF
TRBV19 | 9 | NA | ASSTANEQF
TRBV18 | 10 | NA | ASSPGRNEQF
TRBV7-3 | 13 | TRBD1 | ASSLGRGLTGELF
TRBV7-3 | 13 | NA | ASSPLGGHTGELF
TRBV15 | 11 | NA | ATSRARTGELF
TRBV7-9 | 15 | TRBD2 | ASSPPQWTSASNEQF
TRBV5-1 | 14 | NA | ASSLQRNANTGELF
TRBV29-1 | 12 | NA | SAQDGGAVGEQY
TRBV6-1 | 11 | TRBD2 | ATSGEAKNIQY
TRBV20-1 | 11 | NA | SVPLWGGETQY
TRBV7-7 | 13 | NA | ASSLAFGETGELF
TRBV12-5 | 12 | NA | ASGLGGPADTQY
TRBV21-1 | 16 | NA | ASSVIPSLGFVVYEQY
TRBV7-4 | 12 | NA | ASSPAGRGETQY
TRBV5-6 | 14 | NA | ASSFGTSLWTTEAF